A single T cell receptor (beta chain) is shown here with its context. Its antigen is not identified. The data are from a study of PD-L1 blockade in urothelial cancer. Whole-study results and caveats: Blood clones associated with the tumor expanded more at 3 weeks in durable-benefit patients.

The CDR3 extends over 14 amino acids. V was clipped by 6 bases and J by 4 bases; unmatched bases: 2. The germline V gene has CDR1 ENHRY and CDR2 SYGVKD. Clones were sequenced by immunoSEQ multiplex PCR, and TCRdb holds only the in-frame ones, with some missing. The sample lists over 45,000 clones; around 84% were seen once. Specified time point: pretreatment peripheral blood. Each patient contributed between 1 and 8 total time points of blood mononuclear cells, pretreatment and during treatment. The receptor's source is a man aged 55 to 69 with urothelial cancer. J is TRBJ2-1 and V is TRBV10-3, with 11 bases matching TRBD1. This material consisted of PBMCs, taken around atezolizumab (anti-PD-L1) treatment. Here the CDR3 DNA reads TGTGCCATCAGGGGGGACAGGGGGTACAATGAGCAGTTCTTC. Translated, it gives CAIRGDRGYNEQFF.